Listed below are T cell receptor beta chains from one sample, sequenced in a study of Ad26.COV2.S vaccination and SARS-CoV-2 variants. Data came from immunoSEQ multiplex PCR; TCRdb stores just in-frame clones and leaves some out. Among approximately 450,000 clones, around 90% were seen once, and the ten largest hold approximately 12%. Source: peripheral blood, taken in a trial of Ad26.COV2.S vaccine versus placebo. The receptors shown here come from a person between 18 and 65 years old who received the Ad26.COV2.S COVID-19 vaccine or a placebo. CDR3s include the opening cysteine and the closing phenylalanine or tryptophan. The order of the fields is V gene, CDR3 length, D gene, clone size, J gene, CDR3 protein, CDR3 DNA. D genes are given only for firm matches. Not every row has a clone size; where given, it reads once, few, many or a size class.

TRBV27	14	.	.	TRBJ1-1	CASSLSWDTPEAFF	TGTGCCAGCAGTTTATCGTGGGACACGCCGGAAGCTTTCTTT
TRBV30	14	TRBD1	.	TRBJ1-2	CAWKLTGGLYGYTF	TGTGCCTGGAAATTAACAGGGGGCCTCTATGGCTACACCTTC
TRBV28	15	.	.	TRBJ2-1	CASSSGASSYNEQFF	TGTGCCAGCAGTTCGGGGGCTAGCAGCTACAATGAGCAGTTCTTC
TRBV5-1	14	TRBD1	.	TRBJ1-1	CASSLAPGGTEAFF	TGCGCCAGCAGCTTGGCGCCAGGGGGCACTGAAGCTTTCTTT
TRBV6-5	13	TRBD1	.	TRBJ2-7	CASSYSRGPEQYF	TGTGCCAGCAGTTACTCGAGGGGGCCCGAGCAGTACTTC
TRBV19	13	.	.	TRBJ1-2	CASKGVSEYGYTF	TGTGCCAGTAAAGGGGTCAGCGAATATGGCTACACCTTC
TRBV7-2	14	.	few	TRBJ2-7	CASSLGQIPYEQYF	TGTGCCAGCAGCTTAGGACAGATTCCCTACGAGCAGTACTTC
TRBV28	14	TRBD2	.	TRBJ2-7	CASSVTSGGYEQYF	TGTGCCAGCAGCGTCACTAGCGGGGGCTACGAGCAGTACTTC
TRBV27	14	TRBD1	once	TRBJ1-6	CASRPDRVDSPLHF	TGTGCCAGCAGACCCGACAGGGTGGATTCACCCCTCCACTTT
TRBV4-3	16	TRBD1	few	TRBJ1-3	CASSQDGQGSGNTIYF	TGCGCCAGCAGCCAGGATGGACAGGGGAGTGGAAACACCATATATTTT
TRBV6-5	13	.	.	TRBJ1-2	CATADPNYYGYTF	TGTGCCACCGCGGACCCAAACTACTATGGCTACACCTTC
TRBV10-3	16	TRBD1	.	TRBJ2-5	CAISESWTGGSETQYF	TGTGCCATCAGTGAGTCCTGGACAGGGGGCTCGGAGACCCAGTACTTC
TRBV28	13	TRBD1	.	TRBJ1-2	CASSSGQGDGYTF	TGTGCCAGCAGTTCTGGACAGGGCGATGGCTACACCTTC
TRBV5-4	14	TRBD1	.	TRBJ2-7	CASSLETGSYEQYF	TGTGCCAGCAGCTTGGAGACAGGGTCGTACGAGCAGTACTTC
TRBV5-8	14	.	.	TRBJ1-1	CASTPWGGNTEAFF	TGTGCCAGCACCCCCTGGGGGGGTAACACTGAAGCTTTCTTT
TRBV3-1/TRBV3-2	14	.	.	TRBJ2-3	CASSQELGADTQYF	TGTGCCAGCAGCCAAGAACTAGGTGCAGATACGCAGTATTTT
TRBV27	16	.	.	TRBJ1-2	CASSLSAGFGPGGYTF	TGTGCCAGCAGTTTATCGGCAGGGTTTGGCCCCGGTGGCTACACCTTC
TRBV10-3	13	.	.	TRBJ2-1	CAIRLGGHNKQFF	TGTGCCATCAGGTTAGGGGGGCACAATAAGCAGTTCTTC
TRBV3-1/TRBV3-2	15	.	.	TRBJ2-1	CASSQGLASYNEQFF	TGTGCCAGCAGCCAAGGGCTAGCGTCCTACAATGAGCAGTTCTTC
TRBV7-9	16	.	.	TRBJ2-7	CASSRWRGESSYEQYF	TGTGCCAGCAGCCGATGGAGGGGCGAGAGCTCCTACGAGCAGTACTTC
TRBV11-2	15	.	once	TRBJ1-2	CASSSTGGANYGYTF	TGTGCCAGCAGCAGTACTGGGGGGGCTAACTATGGCTACACCTTC
TRBV6-5	13	.	.	TRBJ2-1	CASSYSFLDEQFF	TGTGCCAGCAGTTACTCTTTTTTGGATGAGCAGTTCTTC
TRBV5-6	15	.	once	TRBJ2-4	CASSLVGSQENIQYF	TGTGCCAGCAGCTTGGTAGGGTCCCAGGAAAACATTCAGTACTTC
TRBV28	13	TRBD2	.	TRBJ2-1	CASSSGGDNEQFF	TGTGCCAGCAGCTCGGGGGGGGACAATGAGCAGTTCTTC
TRBV19	15	TRBD1	.	TRBJ1-3	CASSITGDRRNTIYF	TGTGCCAGTAGTATTACAGGGGATCGGAGAAACACCATATATTTT
TRBV19	14	.	.	TRBJ1-1	CASGSVASHTEAFF	TGTGCCAGTGGGTCTGTAGCATCTCACACTGAAGCTTTCTTT
TRBV11-3	17	TRBD2	.	TRBJ2-1	CASSFLAGGPVSNEQFF	TGTGCCAGCAGCTTTCTAGCGGGAGGGCCGGTGTCGAATGAGCAGTTCTTC
TRBV6-5	13	TRBD2	.	TRBJ2-7	CASSYPGLVWQYF	TGTGCCAGCAGTTACCCTGGACTAGTATGGCAGTACTTC
TRBV2	15	TRBD2	.	TRBJ2-1	CASTPMGLAGDEQFF	TGTGCCAGCACCCCGATGGGACTAGCGGGGGATGAGCAGTTCTTC
TRBV27	15	.	once	TRBJ1-6	CASSLGGSHNSPLHF	TGTGCCAGCAGTTTGGGGGGCAGCCATAATTCACCCCTCCACTTT
TRBV10-2	13	TRBD2	.	TRBJ2-5	CASTLAGKETQYF	TGCGCCAGCACTCTAGCGGGAAAAGAGACCCAGTACTTC
TRBV7-9	11	.	few	TRBJ1-2	CASSLADGYTF	TGTGCCAGCAGCTTAGCTGATGGCTACACCTTC
TRBV4-1	13	.	.	TRBJ1-4	CASSKGINEKLFF	TGCGCCAGTTCAAAGGGGATTAATGAAAAACTGTTTTTT
TRBV5-1	17	.	.	TRBJ2-2	CASSYTGQQTNTGELFF	TGCGCCAGCAGCTACACCGGACAGCAAACGAACACCGGGGAGCTGTTTTTT
TRBV27	16	.	.	TRBJ2-7	CASSLTMGGGVSEQYF	TGTGCCAGCAGTCTTACAATGGGAGGGGGCGTCTCCGAGCAGTACTTC
TRBV6-5	13	.	.	TRBJ2-4	CASGVERVGIQYF	TGTGCCAGCGGAGTAGAGAGGGTAGGCATTCAGTACTTC
TRBV6-1	15	TRBD1	.	TRBJ1-5	CASTRTGNSNQPQHF	TGTGCCAGCACTAGGACAGGCAATAGCAATCAGCCCCAGCATTTT
TRBV6-6	14	.	.	TRBJ2-1	CASSFGGGSNEQFF	TGTGCCAGCAGTTTTGGGGGAGGAAGCAATGAGCAGTTCTTC
TRBV30	13	.	.	TRBJ2-7	CAWRGGLFSEQYF	TGTGCCTGGAGGGGCGGTCTTTTCTCCGAGCAGTACTTC
TRBV4-3	18	TRBD2	.	TRBJ2-1	CASSQDRLAGGPGNEQFF	TGCGCCAGCAGCCAAGATCGGCTAGCGGGAGGGCCGGGGAATGAGCAGTTCTTC
TRBV28	15	.	.	TRBJ2-3	CASSLRGRTTDTQYF	TGTGCCAGCAGTTTAAGAGGGCGGACCACAGATACGCAGTATTTT
TRBV18	14	TRBD1	.	TRBJ1-1	CASLGRGPNTEAFF	TGTGCCAGCTTAGGAAGGGGGCCGAACACTGAAGCTTTCTTT
TRBV6-2/TRBV6-3	16	.	.	TRBJ2-1	CASSPKTTRSYNEQFF	TGTGCCAGCAGTCCGAAGACTACCCGCTCCTACAATGAGCAGTTCTTC
TRBV30	13	.	.	TRBJ2-3	CAWSPGGPDTQYF	TGTGCCTGGAGCCCCGGGGGACCGGATACGCAGTATTTT
TRBV30	14	.	.	TRBJ1-5	CAMEPADSNQPQHF	TGTGCAATGGAGCCTGCGGATAGCAATCAGCCCCAGCATTTT
TRBV5-1	15	TRBD1	.	TRBJ1-1	CASSLDRGLNTEAFF	TGCGCCAGCAGCTTGGACAGGGGGCTGAACACTGAAGCTTTCTTT
TRBV7-9	13	.	.	TRBJ1-1	CASSYGTGGFAFF	TGTGCCAGCAGCTATGGGACTGGAGGGTTCGCTTTCTTT
TRBV4-3	14	.	.	TRBJ1-3	CASSQEVIVNTIYF	TGCGCCAGCAGCCAAGAAGTGATTGTAAACACCATATATTTT
TRBV9	17	.	few	TRBJ2-3	CASSVSYTGTDTDTQYF	TGTGCCAGCAGCGTATCATATACAGGGACGGACACAGATACGCAGTATTTT
TRBV7-9	13	.	.	TRBJ1-1	CASSFEPKFRAFF	TGTGCCAGCAGCTTTGAACCCAAGTTCAGAGCTTTCTTT
TRBV10-1	14	TRBD2	once	TRBJ2-3	CASIGTRGTDTQYF	TGCGCCAGCATAGGGACTAGAGGCACAGATACGCAGTATTTT